This record covers a single T cell receptor beta chain. Its target is unknown. This entry belongs to a study of identical twins. Study observations and caveats: For cord blood, abundant beta clonotypes had fewer insertions, unlike memory repertoires, which showed none. Out-of-frame alpha sequences shared between twins exhibited an excess of low generation probability.

Template switching added a universal primer binding site, and final cDNA carried unique molecular identifiers. TCRdb reprocessed the 5' RACE reads with MiXCR, giving one entry per CDR3 protein. The sample has roughly 18,000 distinct CDR3 sequences, approximately 71% seen once; the top ten hold approximately 5.6%. Sequencing was carried out using memory (CD45RO+) T cells sorted from blood. This sequence originates from a woman aged 18-30 years in good health. This table probably holds off-target reads from a library built for another chain.

CDR3 loop: CSVDSWNEQFF. The CDR3 DNA follows: TGCAGCGTTGATAGTTGGAATGAGCAGTTCTTC. The gene calls are TRBV29-1 and TRBJ2-1; D gene uncertain. V lost 3 bases, J lost 7 bases, and 7 bases lay in between. The CDR3 consists of 11 residues. CDR1 and CDR2 from the germline V gene are SQVTM and ANQGSEA.